The following is a T cell receptor beta chain sequence with its context. Germline CDR1 reads SGHRS; CDR2 reads YFSETQ. Trimming removed 4 bases from V and 1 base from J; junction bases left unmatched: 8. There are 16 residues in the CDR3. These data are taken from a study of T-cell reconstitution after alpha-beta-depleted transplantation in children. During its preparation, the TCRbeta library received unique molecular identifiers. TCRdb ran MiXCR on the PCR reads and lists one entry per CDR3 protein. The sample contains about 420,000 distinct CDR3 sequences, approximately 10% of which appear only once.

The V call is TRBV5-1, the J call TRBJ2-3; 8 bases agree with TRBD2. Source: PBMCs from the stem cell graft donor, taken from the stem cell graft. The TCR was taken from a human donor who donated a stem cell graft to a child with acute myeloid leukemia. The CDR3 reads CASSAGGGFGTDTQYF. As DNA, the CDR3 is TGCGCCAGCAGCGCGGGAGGAGGTTTCGGCACAGATACGCAGTATTTT. Filled out from reference TRBV5-1 and TRBJ2-3, the complete variable domain reads KAGVTQTPRYLIKTRGQQVTLSCSPISGHRSVSWYQQTPGQGLQFLFEYFSETQRNKGNFPGRFSGRQFSNSRSEMNVSTLELGDSALYLCASSAGGGFGTDTQYFGPGTRLTVL.